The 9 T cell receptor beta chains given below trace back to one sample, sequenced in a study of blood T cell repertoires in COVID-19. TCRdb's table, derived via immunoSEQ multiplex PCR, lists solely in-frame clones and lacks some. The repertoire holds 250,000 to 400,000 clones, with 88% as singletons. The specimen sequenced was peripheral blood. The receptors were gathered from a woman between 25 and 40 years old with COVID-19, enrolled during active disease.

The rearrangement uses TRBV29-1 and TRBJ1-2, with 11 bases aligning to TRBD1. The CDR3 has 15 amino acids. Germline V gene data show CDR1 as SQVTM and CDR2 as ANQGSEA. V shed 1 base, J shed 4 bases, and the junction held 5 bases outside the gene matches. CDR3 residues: CSVEGRDRGGYGYTF. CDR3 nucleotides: TGCAGCGTTGAAGGCCGGGACAGGGGGGGCTATGGCTACACCTTC. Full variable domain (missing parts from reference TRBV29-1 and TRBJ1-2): SAVISQKPSRDICQRGTSLTIQCQVDSQVTMMFWYRQQPGQSLTLIATANQGSEATYESGFVIDKFPISRPNLTFSTLTVSNMSPEDSSIYLCSVEGRDRGGYGYTFGSGTRLTVV.

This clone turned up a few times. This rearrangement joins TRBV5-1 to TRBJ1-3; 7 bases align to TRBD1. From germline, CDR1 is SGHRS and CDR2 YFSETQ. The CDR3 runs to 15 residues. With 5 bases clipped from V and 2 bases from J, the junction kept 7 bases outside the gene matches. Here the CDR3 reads CASRPRQGAGNTIYF. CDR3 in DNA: TGCGCCAGCAGGCCCAGACAGGGCGCTGGAAACACCATATATTTT.

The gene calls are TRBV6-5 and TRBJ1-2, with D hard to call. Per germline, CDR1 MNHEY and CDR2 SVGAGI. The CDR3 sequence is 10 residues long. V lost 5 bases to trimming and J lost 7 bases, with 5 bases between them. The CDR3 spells CASSHSGYTF. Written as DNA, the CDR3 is TGTGCCAGCAGTCATTCTGGCTACACCTTC.

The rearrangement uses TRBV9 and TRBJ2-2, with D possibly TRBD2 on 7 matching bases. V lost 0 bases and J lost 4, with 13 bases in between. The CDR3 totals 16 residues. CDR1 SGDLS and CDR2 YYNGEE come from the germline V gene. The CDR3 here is CASSVEGGGSTGELFF. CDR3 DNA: TGTGCCAGCAGCGTAGAAGGGGGGGGATCCACCGGGGAGCTGTTTTTT.

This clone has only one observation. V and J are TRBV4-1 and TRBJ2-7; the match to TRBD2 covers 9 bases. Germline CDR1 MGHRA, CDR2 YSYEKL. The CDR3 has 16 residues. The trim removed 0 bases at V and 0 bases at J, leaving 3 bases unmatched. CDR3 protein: CASSQEAGGSSYEQYF. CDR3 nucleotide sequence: TGCGCCAGCAGCCAAGAAGCGGGGGGAAGCTCCTACGAGCAGTACTTC.

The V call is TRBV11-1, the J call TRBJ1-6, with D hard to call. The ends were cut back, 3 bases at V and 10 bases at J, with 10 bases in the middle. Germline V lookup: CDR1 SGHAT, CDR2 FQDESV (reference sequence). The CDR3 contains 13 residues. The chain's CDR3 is CASSLDVESPLHF. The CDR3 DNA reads TGTGCCAGCAGCTTGGATGTGGAGTCACCCCTCCACTTT.

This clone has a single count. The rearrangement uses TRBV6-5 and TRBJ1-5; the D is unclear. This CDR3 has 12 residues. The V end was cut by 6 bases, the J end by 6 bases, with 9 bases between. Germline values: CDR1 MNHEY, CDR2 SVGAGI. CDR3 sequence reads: CASSWEGQPQHF. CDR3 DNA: TGTGCCAGCAGCTGGGAGGGTCAGCCCCAGCATTTT.

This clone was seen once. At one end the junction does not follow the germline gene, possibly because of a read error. The DNA for the CDR3 is TGCGCCAGCAGCCAATTCGACTACCGAACCTCCAACAATGAGCAGTTCTTC. Protein product: CASSQFDYRTSNNEQFF. The chain has TRBV4-1 and TRBJ2-1; the D gene is possibly TRBD2 (5 bases). The CDR3 spans 17 residues. The germline V gene encodes CDR1 MGHRA and CDR2 YSYEKL.

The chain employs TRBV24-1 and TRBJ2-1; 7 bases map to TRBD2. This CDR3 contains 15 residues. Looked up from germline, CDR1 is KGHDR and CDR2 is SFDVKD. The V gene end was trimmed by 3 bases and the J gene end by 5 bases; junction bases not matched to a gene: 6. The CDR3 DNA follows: TGTGCCACCAGTGATCCGAGGGCGGGGGACAATGAGCAGTTCTTC. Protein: CATSDPRAGDNEQFF.